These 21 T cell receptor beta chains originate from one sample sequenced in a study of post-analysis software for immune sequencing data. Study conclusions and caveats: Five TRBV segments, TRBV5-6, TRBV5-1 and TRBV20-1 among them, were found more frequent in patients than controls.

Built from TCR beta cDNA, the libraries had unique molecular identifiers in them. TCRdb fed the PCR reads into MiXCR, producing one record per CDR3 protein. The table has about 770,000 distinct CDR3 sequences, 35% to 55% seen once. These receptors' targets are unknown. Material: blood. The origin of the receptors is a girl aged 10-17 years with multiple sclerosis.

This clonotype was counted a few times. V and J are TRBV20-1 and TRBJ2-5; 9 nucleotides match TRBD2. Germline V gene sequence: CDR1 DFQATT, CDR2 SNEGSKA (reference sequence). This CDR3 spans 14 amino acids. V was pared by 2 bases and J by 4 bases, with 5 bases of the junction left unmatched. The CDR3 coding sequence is TGCAGTGCTAGACTAGCGGGATCGTCAGAGACCCAGTACTTC. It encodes CSARLAGSSETQYF.

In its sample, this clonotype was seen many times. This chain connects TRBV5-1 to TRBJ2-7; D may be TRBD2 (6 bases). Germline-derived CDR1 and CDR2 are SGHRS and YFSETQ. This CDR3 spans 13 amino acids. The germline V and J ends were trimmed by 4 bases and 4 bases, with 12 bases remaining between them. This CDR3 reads CASSPGLDYEQYF. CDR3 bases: TGCGCCAGCAGCCCGGGACTGGATTACGAGCAGTACTTC.

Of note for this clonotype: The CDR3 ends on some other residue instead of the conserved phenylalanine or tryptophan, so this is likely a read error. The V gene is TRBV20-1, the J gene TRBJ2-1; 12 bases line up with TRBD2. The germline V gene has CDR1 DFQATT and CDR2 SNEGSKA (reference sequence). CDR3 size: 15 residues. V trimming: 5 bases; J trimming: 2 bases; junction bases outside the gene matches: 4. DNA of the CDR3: TGCAGTGCTCATGGACTAGCGGGGACCTACAATGAGCAGTTCTTA. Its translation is CSAHGLAGTYNEQFL.

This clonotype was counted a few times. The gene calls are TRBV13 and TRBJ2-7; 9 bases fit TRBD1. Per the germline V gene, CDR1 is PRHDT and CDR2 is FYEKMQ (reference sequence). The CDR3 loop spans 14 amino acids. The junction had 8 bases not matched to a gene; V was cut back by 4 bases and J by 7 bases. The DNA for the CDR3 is TGTGCCAGCAGCTCCGGGACAGGGTTAGGGGAGCAGTACTTC. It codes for CASSSGTGLGEQYF. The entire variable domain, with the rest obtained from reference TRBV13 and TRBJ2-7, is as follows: AAGVIQSPRHLIKEKRETATLKCYPIPRHDTVYWYQQGPGQDPQFLISFYEKMQSDKGSIPDRFSAQQFSDYHSELNMSSLELGDSALYFCASSSGTGLGEQYFGPGTRLTVT.

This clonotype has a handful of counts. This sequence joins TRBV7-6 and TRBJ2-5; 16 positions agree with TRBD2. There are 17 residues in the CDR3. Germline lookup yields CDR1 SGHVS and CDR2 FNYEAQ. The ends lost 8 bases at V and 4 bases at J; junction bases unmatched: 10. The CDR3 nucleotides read TGTGCCAGCGGCCGGGGGACTAGCGGGAGGGAGAGAGAGACCCAGTACTTC. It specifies CASGRGTSGRERETQYF.

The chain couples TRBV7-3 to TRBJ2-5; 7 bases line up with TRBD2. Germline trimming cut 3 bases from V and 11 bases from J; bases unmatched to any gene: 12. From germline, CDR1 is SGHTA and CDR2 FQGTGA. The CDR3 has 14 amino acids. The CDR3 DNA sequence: TGTGCCAGCAGCTTTGCGGGAGACTACAATGAGCAGTACTTC. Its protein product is CASSFAGDYNEQYF.

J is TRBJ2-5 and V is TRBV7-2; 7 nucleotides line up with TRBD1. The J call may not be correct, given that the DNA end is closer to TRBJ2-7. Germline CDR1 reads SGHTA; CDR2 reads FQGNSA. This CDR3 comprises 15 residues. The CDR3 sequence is CASRRLGTDASEQYF. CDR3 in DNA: TGTGCCAGCAGGCGACTCGGGACAGACGCCAGCGAGCAGTACTTC.

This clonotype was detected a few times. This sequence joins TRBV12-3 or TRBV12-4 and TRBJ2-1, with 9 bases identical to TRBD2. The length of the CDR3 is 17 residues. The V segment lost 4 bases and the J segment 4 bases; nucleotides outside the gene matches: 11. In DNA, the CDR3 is TGTGCCAGCAGTTCATCCCATAGCGGGAGCGATTACAATGAGCAGTTCTTC. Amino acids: CASSSSHSGSDYNEQFF.

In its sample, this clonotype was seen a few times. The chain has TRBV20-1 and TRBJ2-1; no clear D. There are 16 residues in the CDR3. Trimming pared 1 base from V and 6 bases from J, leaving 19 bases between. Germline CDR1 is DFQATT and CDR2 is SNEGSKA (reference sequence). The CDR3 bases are TGCAGTGCTAGAGGCTCCGGGCTCTCATCCGGCAATGAGCAGTTCTTC. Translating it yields CSARGSGLSSGNEQFF.

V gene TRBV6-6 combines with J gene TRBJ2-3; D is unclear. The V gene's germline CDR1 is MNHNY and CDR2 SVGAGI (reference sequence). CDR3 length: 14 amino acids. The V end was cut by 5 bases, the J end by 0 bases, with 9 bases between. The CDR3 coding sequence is TGTGCCAGCAGTCGATCGACGAGCACAGATACGCAGTATTTT. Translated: CASSRSTSTDTQYF.

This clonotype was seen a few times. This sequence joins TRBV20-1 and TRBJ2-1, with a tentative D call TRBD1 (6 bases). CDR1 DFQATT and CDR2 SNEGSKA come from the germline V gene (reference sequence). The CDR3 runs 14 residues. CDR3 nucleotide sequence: TGCAGGAAGGGGGTAGGAGGTCTGGTGTATGAGCAGTTCTTC. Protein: CRKGVGGLVYEQFF.

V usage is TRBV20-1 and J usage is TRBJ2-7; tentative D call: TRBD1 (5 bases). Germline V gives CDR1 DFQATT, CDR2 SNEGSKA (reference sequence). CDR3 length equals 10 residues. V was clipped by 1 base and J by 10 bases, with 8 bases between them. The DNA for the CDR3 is TGCAGTGCTAGAGGCCAGGGCCAGTACTTC. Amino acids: CSARGQGQYF.

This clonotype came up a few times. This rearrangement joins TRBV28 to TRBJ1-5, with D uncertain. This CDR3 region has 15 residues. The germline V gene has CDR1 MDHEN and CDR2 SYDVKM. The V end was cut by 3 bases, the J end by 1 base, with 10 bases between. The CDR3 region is CASSLNGISNQPQHF. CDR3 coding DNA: TGTGCCAGCAGTTTGAACGGAATAAGCAATCAGCCCCAGCATTTT.

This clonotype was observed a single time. CDR3 DNA: TGTGCCAGCTCACCACTCGAAATGAACACTGAAGCTTTCTTT. Amino acids: CASSPLEMNTEAFF. The chain carries TRBV18 and TRBJ1-1; D is unresolved. Germline CDR1 reads KGHSH; CDR2 reads LQKENI. The CDR3 is 14 residues long. V dropped 1 base and J dropped 0 bases, with 6 bases sitting between them.

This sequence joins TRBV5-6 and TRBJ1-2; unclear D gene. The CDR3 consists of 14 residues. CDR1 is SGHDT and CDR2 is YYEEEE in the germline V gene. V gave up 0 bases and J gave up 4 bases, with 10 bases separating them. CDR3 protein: CASSLAVVSYGYTF. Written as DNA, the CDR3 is TGTGCCAGCAGCTTGGCGGTTGTCAGCTATGGCTACACCTTC.

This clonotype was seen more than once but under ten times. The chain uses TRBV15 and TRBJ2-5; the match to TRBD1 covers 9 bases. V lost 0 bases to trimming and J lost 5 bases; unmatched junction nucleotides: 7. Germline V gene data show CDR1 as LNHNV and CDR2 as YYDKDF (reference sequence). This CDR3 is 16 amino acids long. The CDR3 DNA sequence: TGTGCCACCAGCAGAGATATGGGACAGGGTTGGGAGACCCAGTACTTC. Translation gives CATSRDMGQGWETQYF.

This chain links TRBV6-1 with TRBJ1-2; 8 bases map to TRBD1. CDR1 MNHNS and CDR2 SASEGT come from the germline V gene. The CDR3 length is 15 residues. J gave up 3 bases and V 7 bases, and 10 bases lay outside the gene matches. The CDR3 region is CASTTTGTGHYGYTF. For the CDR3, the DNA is TGTGCCAGCACTACCACCGGGACAGGTCACTATGGCTACACCTTC.

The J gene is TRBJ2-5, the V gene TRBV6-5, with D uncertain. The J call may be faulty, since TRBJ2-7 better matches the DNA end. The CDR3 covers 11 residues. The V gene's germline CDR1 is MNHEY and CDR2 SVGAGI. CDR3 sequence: CASTLAHEQYF. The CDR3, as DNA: TGTGCCAGCACATTGGCCCACGAGCAGTACTTC.

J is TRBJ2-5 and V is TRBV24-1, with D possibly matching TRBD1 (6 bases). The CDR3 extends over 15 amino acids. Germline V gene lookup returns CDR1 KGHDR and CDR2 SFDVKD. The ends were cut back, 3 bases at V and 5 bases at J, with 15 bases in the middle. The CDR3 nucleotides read TGTGCCACCAGTGATGTGGACAGAAACCCCGAGACCCAGTACTTC. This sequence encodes CATSDVDRNPETQYF.

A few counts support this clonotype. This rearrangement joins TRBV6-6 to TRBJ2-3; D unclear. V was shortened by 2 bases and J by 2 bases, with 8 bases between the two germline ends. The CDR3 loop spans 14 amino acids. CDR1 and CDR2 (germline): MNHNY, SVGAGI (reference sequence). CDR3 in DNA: TGTGCCAGCAGTTACGCGCAGAACACAGATACGCAGTATTTT. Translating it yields CASSYAQNTDTQYF.

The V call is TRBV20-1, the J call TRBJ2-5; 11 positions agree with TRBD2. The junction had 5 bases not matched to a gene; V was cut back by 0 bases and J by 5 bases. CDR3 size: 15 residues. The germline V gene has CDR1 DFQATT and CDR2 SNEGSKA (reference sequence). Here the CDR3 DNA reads TGCAGTGCTAGAGAACTAGCGGGAGATCACGAGACCCAGTACTTC. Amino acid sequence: CSARELAGDHETQYF.